This T cell receptor (beta chain) comes out of a study of blood T cell repertoires in COVID-19. Study as a whole: Acute and convalescent COVID-19 specimens originated in the United States, Italy and Spain. T cells, B-cell-depleted T cells, or PBMCs provided the cDNA or gDNA that served as material.

Original analysis: Counts of nucleated cells, estimated from reference gene primer amplification, were obtained. Profiled with immunoSEQ multiplex PCR; TCRdb holds only in-frame clones, not every one. V and J calls and clone size come straight from that table; D and trimming were deduced from the DNA. The sample holds about 120,000 clones, about 87% seen once. CDR1 and CDR2 from the germline V gene are SNHLY and FYNNEI. The CDR3 consists of 13 residues. This clone was counted once. At one of its ends the junction is not consistent with the germline gene, which may arise from a read error. This TCR was sampled from a woman aged 45-65 years with acute or convalescent COVID-19. The sample taken for sequencing was peripheral blood. V gene TRBV2 combines with J gene TRBJ2-2; weak D call: TRBD2 (5 bases). CDR3 protein: CASTLSPTGKLFF. The CDR3 nucleotides are TGTGCCAGCACTCTGTCGCCCACCGGGAAGCTGTTTTTT.